These 14 T cell receptor beta chains share one sample of origin, sequenced in a study of blood T cell repertoires in COVID-19. TCRdb's table, derived via immunoSEQ multiplex PCR, lists solely in-frame clones and lacks some. The data contain some 16,000 clones, about 81% of them seen just once; the ten biggest clones take up 6.5% to 9%. The sample consisted of peripheral blood. The receptors stem from a man in his 60s with acute or convalescent COVID-19.

The CDR3 DNA sequence: TGTGCCAGCAGCTTAGGAGGGCAGTCAGTCTCTGGAAACACCATATATTTT. Translation: CASSLGGQSVSGNTIYF. The rearrangement links TRBV7-6 to TRBJ1-3; D not certain. The CDR3 extends over 17 amino acids. With 1 base removed from V and 0 bases from J, the gap between germline ends came to 13 bases. Per germline, CDR1 SGHVS and CDR2 FNYEAQ. The full variable domain, completed using reference TRBV7-6 and TRBJ1-3, is GAGVSQSPRYKVTKRGQDVALRCDPISGHVSLYWYRQALGQGPEFLTYFNYEAQQDKSGLPNDRFSAERPEGSISTLTIQRTEQRDSAMYRCASSLGGQSVSGNTIYFGEGSWLTVV.

The V call is TRBV2, the J call TRBJ2-7, with D perhaps TRBD2 (6 bases). Per germline, CDR1 SNHLY and CDR2 FYNNEI. The CDR3 covers 12 residues. With 7 bases removed from V and 5 bases from J, the gap between germline ends came to 12 bases. The CDR3 DNA is TGTGCCAGCATCCAGGGAGGACACGAGCAGTACTTC. It encodes CASIQGGHEQYF.

CDR3 sequence reads: CASSFDRGPNEKLFF. In DNA, the CDR3 is TGCGCCAGCAGCTTTGACAGGGGCCCAAATGAAAAACTGTTTTTT. The chain links TRBV5-1 to TRBJ1-4; TRBD1 agrees at 8 bases. The germline V gene encodes CDR1 SGHRS and CDR2 YFSETQ. The junction had 5 bases not matched to a gene; V was cut back by 2 bases and J by 5 bases. The CDR3 is 15 amino acids.

The V gene is TRBV5-4, the J gene TRBJ2-7; TRBD2 matches at 7 bases. The germline CDR1 and CDR2 sequences are SGHNT and YYREEE (reference sequence). V was pared by 5 bases and J by 3 bases, with 5 bases of the junction left unmatched. The CDR3 loop spans 13 amino acids. CDR3 loop: CASSREVNYEQYF. As DNA, the CDR3 is TGTGCCAGCAGTCGGGAGGTCAACTACGAGCAGTACTTC.

CDR3 coding DNA: TGTGCCAGCAGTTATAATTTGGGCAGGGGCAGCGAAAAACTGTTTTTT. Its translation: CASSYNLGRGSEKLFF. J is TRBJ1-4 and V is TRBV6-7; tentatively, D is TRBD1 (6 bases). TRBV6-7 is noted as an ORF with a role that remains uncertain. Trimming removed 3 bases at V and 8 bases at J, with 19 bases between. The CDR3 length is 16 residues.

The chain carries TRBV7-6 and TRBJ2-3, with 9 bases aligning to TRBD2. The V and J ends lost 5 bases and 3 bases, in that order; junction bases with no gene match: 3. This CDR3 spans 14 amino acids. Germline V lookup: CDR1 SGHVS, CDR2 FNYEAQ. The CDR3 region is CASSPLAGTDTQYF. The CDR3 nucleotides read TGTGCCAGCAGCCCTCTAGCGGGAACAGATACGCAGTATTTT.

J is TRBJ1-1 and V is TRBV19, with D possibly TRBD1 on 6 matching bases. The CDR3 consists of 15 residues. Germline V gene lookup returns CDR1 LNHDA and CDR2 SQIVND (reference sequence). V lost 4 bases, J lost 4 bases, and 16 bases lay in between. The DNA of the CDR3 is TGTGCCAGTAGTACAAAGACAGGCTGGGGCACTGAAGCTTTCTTT. This sequence encodes CASSTKTGWGTEAFF.

This clone appeared a few times. The genes are TRBV15 and TRBJ2-3; 8 nucleotides line up with TRBD1. The CDR3 totals 17 residues. CDR1 LNHNV and CDR2 YYDKDF come from the germline V gene (reference sequence). V trimming: 3 bases; J trimming: 4 bases; junction bases outside the gene matches: 12. The CDR3 nucleotides read TGTGCCACCAGCAGGCCCCCCTTACAGGGGGTGCCAGATACGCAGTATTTT. Residues: CATSRPPLQGVPDTQYF. Based on the CDR3 plus reference TRBV15 and TRBJ2-3, the full variable domain is DAMVIQNPRYQVTQFGKPVTLSCSQTLNHNVMYWYQQKSSQAPKLLFHYYDKDFNNEADTPDNFQSRRPNTSFCFLDIRSPGLGDTAMYLCATSRPPLQGVPDTQYFGPGTRLTVL.

This clone was counted a few times. This rearrangement joins TRBV18 to TRBJ1-1; no clear D. Trimming took 3 bases from V and 3 from J, leaving 17 bases between them. The length of the CDR3 is 16 residues. From germline, CDR1 is KGHSH and CDR2 LQKENI. CDR3 sequence reads: CASSPLGSRHDTEAFF. Written as DNA, the CDR3 is TGTGCCAGCTCACCTCTGGGTTCGAGGCATGACACTGAAGCTTTCTTT.

The chain has TRBV28 and TRBJ1-2; 7 bases fit TRBD1. J was trimmed by 8 bases and V by 7 bases; bases with no gene match: 7. Germline CDR1 reads MDHEN; CDR2 reads SYDVKM. This CDR3 spans 12 amino acids. CDR3 sequence (DNA): TGTGCCAGCAATGCAGGGGGATACGGCTACACCTTC. As protein: CASNAGGYGYTF.

For the CDR3, the DNA is TGCGCCAGCAGCTCGGGAGGGACTAGCGGGGAAGAGACCCAGTACTTC. Amino acid sequence: CASSSGGTSGEETQYF. This chain joins TRBV5-1 and TRBJ2-5; TRBD2 matches 13 bases. This CDR3 region has 16 residues. With 3 bases clipped from V and 3 bases from J, the junction kept 5 bases outside the gene matches. Per the germline V gene, CDR1 is SGHRS and CDR2 is YFSETQ.

This sequence joins TRBV11-3 and TRBJ2-2, with TRBD1 identical over 9 bases. Germline V CDR1 and CDR2: SGHNT, YENEEA. There are 15 residues in the CDR3. The V segment lost 5 bases and the J segment 4 bases; nucleotides outside the gene matches: 5. The DNA of the CDR3 is TGTGCCAGCAGCGCTTGGACAGGGGTCACCGGGGAGCTGTTTTTT. This gives the protein CASSAWTGVTGELFF.

The rearrangement links TRBV27 to TRBJ1-2; the match to TRBD1 covers 12 bases. The CDR3 contains 16 residues. The germline CDR1 and CDR2 sequences are MNHEY and SMNVEV (reference sequence). V shed 0 bases and J 7 bases; nucleotides not matched to a gene: 6. The CDR3 spells CASSLSPGQGAGGYTF. CDR3 bases: TGTGCCAGCAGTTTATCCCCGGGACAGGGGGCCGGTGGCTACACCTTC.

J is TRBJ1-4 and V is TRBV7-8; 8 positions agree with TRBD1. J gave up 5 bases and V 4 bases, and 6 bases lay outside the gene matches. Germline CDR1 is SGHVS and CDR2 is FQNEAQ. The CDR3 is 15 amino acids. The CDR3 region is CASSSTGVRNEKLFF. As DNA, the CDR3 is TGTGCCAGCAGCTCGACAGGGGTTCGAAATGAAAAACTGTTTTTT.